This TCR beta chain was observed in a study of blood T cell repertoires in COVID-19 (dated by TCRdb to about 2020). Turning to the overall study: Collaborator samples came from the United States, Italy and Spain and covered acute and convalescent phases of COVID-19. The prospective study material was composed of cDNA or gDNA derived from T cells, B-cell-depleted T cells, or PBMCs. Deeply sampled blood TCRbeta repertoires from subjects exposed to, actively infected with, or recovered from COVID-19 were included in the dataset. The repertoires were released in a freely available public database intended as a resource for research on the immune response to SARS-CoV-2. Samples were obtained from the ongoing ImmuneRACE study (first 160 participants) and from 1,200 or so subjects provided by 6 global collaborators. Nearly every sample came with metadata listing a de-identified subject ID, COVID-19 status, age in years and sex. Where available, HLA class I and class II types were obtained from metadata supplied by the sample provider rather than from assay-based typing.

Comment on this clone: Its binding antigen is unknown. No base quality information exists; no much larger clone differs at one position.

The immunoSEQ Assay, a bias-controlled multiplex PCR, was used to amplify TCRbeta CDR3 regions from genomic DNA. Processing in the source paper ran as follows. The number of nucleated cells in each sample was estimated from the amplification of reference gene primers within the assay. Sequence reads were collapsed and filtered to measure the absolute abundance of every unique TCRbeta CDR3 rearrangement. For each sample, productive Simpson clonality was calculated as the square root of Simpson's diversity index across productive rearrangements. Entries here come from immuneACCESS through TCRdb and include only in-frame sequences with V and J called. Some clones fail to appear in such tables; in the studies checked, an unresolved V gene covers under half of the shortfall, and the cause of the remainder is unknown. Clonal size and the V and J genes are those of that table, whereas D and trimming came from the DNA. The sample table holds under 200,000 clones, of which 84% were seen once. The top ten constitute 3% to 3.5% of the sample.

The CDR3 has 16 amino acids, counting the end cysteine and phenylalanine. Only the CDR3 part of the read is kept: 48 bases, read in frame from the first base. At the junction V is shortened by 0 bases and J by 2 bases, with 11 bases in between. The germline V gene (reference sequence) gives CDR1 as LNHDA and CDR2 as SQIVND. General conclusions and limits of the study: The quantity of clinical and demographic metadata differed by source and by participant and was supplied without curation.

In the prospective study, participants were roughly 18 to 100 years old, resided in under 30 geographic areas of the United States, and were enrolled through a virtual design. In the prospective study, cohorts were assigned on the basis of participant-reported clinical history obtained from a screening survey and a study questionnaire. Exposed participants had been in contact, within 2 weeks of entering the study, with a person who had a PCR-confirmed or clinician-diagnosed case of COVID-19. Each participant in the prospective study had whole blood, serum and a nasopharyngeal or oropharyngeal swab collected by mobile phlebotomists. Additional blood draws and questionnaires over an approximately two-month period could optionally be provided by prospective study participants. Before DNA extraction, prospective study blood samples were shipped either frozen or at room temperature.

The sequence derives from a woman in her twenties or thirties who had been exposed to COVID-19. The V gene is TRBV19 and the J gene is TRBJ1-3; the D gene is not confidently resolved. The sample consisted of PBMCs or T cells enriched from blood (not recorded which). For the CDR3, the sequence is CASSIDPEAAGNTIYF. The sequence in DNA is TGTGCCAGTAGTATAGACCCGGAAGCGGCTGGAAACACCATATATTTT.